These 21 T cell receptor beta chains were sequenced from one sample in a study of T cell responses to AZD1222 COVID-19 vaccine. Method: immunoSEQ multiplex PCR; TCRdb's copy keeps in-frame clones and lacks some. Of about 140,000 clones listed, approximately 90% were seen once; the top ten hold 3% to 4%. The source was peripheral blood, collected 28 days after the second AZD1222 dose. These receptors originate from an adult who received the AZD1222 COVID-19 vaccine.

This chain connects TRBV7-2 to TRBJ2-2, with D unclear. Germline CDR1 is SGHTA and CDR2 is FQGNSA. CDR3 length: 13 residues. Trimming left V 5 bases short and J 0 bases short, with 4 bases between. As DNA, the CDR3 is TGTGCCAGCAGCGATCCGAACACCGGGGAGCTGTTTTTT. It specifies CASSDPNTGELFF.

This clone was picked up one time. The rearrangement uses TRBV6-5 and TRBJ1-5, with D unclear. From germline, CDR1 is MNHEY and CDR2 SVGAGI. The CDR3 has 16 amino acids. Trimming took off 0 bases at V and 3 bases at J, with 12 bases between the two ends. The CDR3 region has the DNA TGTGCCAGCAGTTACTCCCCCGGGCAGTCCAATCAGCCCCAGCATTTT. Its translation: CASSYSPGQSNQPQHF.

J is TRBJ1-1 and V is TRBV19; D is uncertain. Between the trimmed V and J ends, which lost 10 bases and 5 bases, there was a span of 14 bases. The CDR3 loop spans 12 amino acids. Germline CDR1 is LNHDA and CDR2 is SQIVND (reference sequence). This CDR3 is CATQISGTEAFF. The DNA for the CDR3 is TGTGCCACTCAAATATCCGGGACTGAAGCTTTCTTT.

J is TRBJ2-1 and V is TRBV28; 7 nucleotides agree with TRBD2. This CDR3 contains 14 residues. Losses at the gene ends were 2 bases for V and 8 bases for J; bases not matched to a gene: 6. The V gene's germline CDR1 is MDHEN and CDR2 SYDVKM. The CDR3 bases are TGTGCCAGCAGTTTAGCGGGAGACAGACATGAGCAGTTCTTC. Translated, it gives CASSLAGDRHEQFF.

The chain combines TRBV7-2 with TRBJ2-3; TRBD1 is a possible D gene (6 bases). The V end lost 2 bases, the J end lost 4 bases, and 13 bases lay between the germline ends. CDR1 SGHTA and CDR2 FQGNSA come from the germline V gene. The CDR3 totals 15 residues. The CDR3 nucleotides read TGTGCCAGCAGCTTAACGCAGGGGATTGCAGATACGCAGTATTTT. Its protein product is CASSLTQGIADTQYF. The entire variable domain, with the rest obtained from reference TRBV7-2 and TRBJ2-3, is as follows: GAGVSQSPSNKVTEKGKDVELRCDPISGHTALYWYRQSLGQGLEFLIYFQGNSAPDKSGLPSDRFSAERTGGSVSTLTIQRTQQEDSAVYLCASSLTQGIADTQYFGPGTRLTVL.

V gene TRBV4-1 combines with J gene TRBJ1-2, with D possibly matching TRBD1 (6 bases). This CDR3 region has 16 residues. The germline gives CDR1 MGHRA, CDR2 YSYEKL. V was clipped by 1 base and J by 0 bases, with 12 bases between them. This CDR3 reads CASSQGQVKANYGYTF. The CDR3 region has the DNA TGCGCCAGCAGCCAAGGACAGGTAAAAGCTAACTATGGCTACACCTTC.

The sample holds one count of this clone. Written as DNA, the CDR3 is TGTGCCAGCAGCTTAAGAGCCGGGACAGGGGCACAGCAGTACTTC. Encoded protein: CASSLRAGTGAQQYF. This chain joins TRBV9 and TRBJ2-7; TRBD1 matches 10 bases. The CDR3 sequence is 15 residues long. J was trimmed by 8 bases and V by 4 bases; bases with no gene match: 12. Germline lookup yields CDR1 SGDLS and CDR2 YYNGEE.

The chain has TRBV5-1 and TRBJ2-5; TRBD1 agrees at 7 bases. CDR1 SGHRS and CDR2 YFSETQ come from the germline V gene. V was clipped by 4 bases and J by 0 bases; unmatched bases: 15. The CDR3 sequence is 18 residues long. This CDR3 is CASSALDRASPYQETQYF. The CDR3 coding sequence is TGCGCCAGCAGCGCCCTCGACAGGGCATCCCCCTACCAAGAGACCCAGTACTTC.

The CDR3 loop reads CAWSVEGNTIYF. The CDR3 DNA follows: TGTGCCTGGAGTGTGGAAGGAAACACCATATATTTT. V gene TRBV30 combines with J gene TRBJ1-3; D ambiguous. V was clipped by 0 bases and J by 4 bases, with 4 bases between them. Germline V gene lookup returns CDR1 GTSNPN and CDR2 SVGIG (reference sequence). This CDR3 is built from 12 residues.

CDR3 nucleotides: TGTGCCAGCCGCACCGGGCCTTCTTCCCGCTACGAGCAGTACTTC. It encodes CASRTGPSSRYEQYF. J is TRBJ2-7 and V is TRBV6-6, with D hard to call. V shed 8 bases and J shed 3 bases, with 20 bases lying between them. The germline gives CDR1 MNHNY, CDR2 SVGAGI (reference sequence). The CDR3 has 15 amino acids.

This chain joins TRBV19 and TRBJ1-6; no reliable D call. Germline V gives CDR1 LNHDA, CDR2 SQIVND (reference sequence). CDR3 length: 16 amino acids. The germline V and J ends were trimmed by 6 bases and 0 bases, with 12 bases remaining between them. CDR3 protein: CASRTSESSYNSPLHF. The CDR3, as DNA: TGTGCCAGTAGGACATCGGAGAGCTCCTATAATTCACCCCTCCACTTT.

This clone was recorded once. The CDR3 is CASSDRDRGNTEAFF. CDR3 in DNA: TGTGCCAGCAGCGACCGGGACAGAGGGAACACTGAAGCTTTCTTT. This rearrangement joins TRBV7-3 to TRBJ1-1; TRBD1 matches 7 bases. The length of the CDR3 is 15 residues. CDR1 is SGHTA and CDR2 is FQGTGA in the germline V gene. V shed 5 bases and J 1 base; nucleotides not matched to a gene: 7.

This clone appeared a single time. This rearrangement joins TRBV9 to TRBJ2-6, with 7 bases fitting TRBD1. CDR3 size: 17 residues. Germline CDR1 is SGDLS and CDR2 is YYNGEE. With 4 bases clipped from V and 2 bases from J, the junction kept 9 bases outside the gene matches. The CDR3 loop is CASSPRDSPAGANVLTF. In DNA form, the CDR3 reads TGTGCCAGCAGCCCCCGGGACAGTCCGGCTGGGGCCAACGTCCTGACTTTC.

The rearrangement joins TRBV5-5 to TRBJ2-1, with 10 bases lining up with TRBD2. With 5 bases clipped from V and 3 bases from J, the junction kept 8 bases outside the gene matches. This CDR3 spans 16 amino acids. From germline, CDR1 is SGHKS and CDR2 YYEKEE (reference sequence). The CDR3 DNA reads as TGTGCCAGCAGTGGTCGACTAGCGGGCCTCTACAATGAGCAGTTCTTC. The encoded protein is CASSGRLAGLYNEQFF.

Notes on this clone: Germline is not matched at one junction end, which may reflect a read error. This chain connects TRBV2 to TRBJ1-2; D unclear. Germline CDR1 and CDR2: SNHLY and FYNNEI. CDR3 length: 12 residues. CDR3 in amino acids: CARSDRRGGYTF. Here the CDR3 DNA reads TGTGCCAGGAGTGACCGAAGAGGGGGCTACACCTTC.

The V call is TRBV2, the J call TRBJ1-4; TRBD1 might be the D (6 bases). CDR3 size: 13 residues. Germline-derived CDR1 and CDR2 are SNHLY and FYNNEI. The ends were cut back, 6 bases at V and 4 bases at J, with 9 bases in the middle. CDR3 region: CASRDRNNEKLFF. Written as DNA, the CDR3 is TGTGCCAGCAGGGACAGAAATAATGAAAAACTGTTTTTT.

The V and J genes are TRBV2 and TRBJ2-3; D gene unclear. The V and J ends lost 7 bases and 0 bases respectively, with 8 bases between them. CDR1 is SNHLY, CDR2 FYNNEI, per germline. CDR3 length: 13 residues. CDR3 protein: CASTIYSTDTQYF. CDR3 DNA sequence: TGTGCCAGCACCATTTATAGCACAGATACGCAGTATTTT.

The J gene is TRBJ2-7, the V gene TRBV2; TRBD2 is a possible D gene (6 bases). The CDR3 has 14 amino acids. Germline lookup yields CDR1 SNHLY and CDR2 FYNNEI. V dropped 6 bases and J dropped 5 bases, with 17 bases sitting between them. CDR3 residues: CASRGYGGFNEQYF. The CDR3 DNA sequence: TGTGCCAGCAGGGGGTACGGGGGTTTCAACGAGCAGTACTTC.

This chain links TRBV5-6 with TRBJ2-7; D is perhaps TRBD1 (6 bases). Per the germline V gene, CDR1 is SGHDT and CDR2 is YYEEEE. Between the trimmed V and J ends, which lost 3 bases and 5 bases, there was a span of 18 bases. The CDR3 has 15 amino acids. CDR3 sequence reads: CASSYRAWGSHEQYF. CDR3 coding DNA: TGTGCCAGCAGCTACAGGGCGTGGGGGTCCCACGAGCAGTACTTC.

This chain connects TRBV4-1 to TRBJ1-1; weak D call: TRBD1 (6 bases). The CDR3 extends over 15 amino acids. CDR1 and CDR2 from the germline V gene are MGHRA and YSYEKL. Trimming stripped 2 bases from V and 3 bases from J, with 13 bases between. The chain's CDR3 is CASSQTQGQDTEAFF. In DNA form, the CDR3 reads TGCGCCAGCAGCCAAACTCAGGGGCAGGACACTGAAGCTTTCTTT.

The chain is built from TRBV19 and TRBJ1-5, with D tentatively TRBD1 (5 bases). Trimming stripped 5 bases from V and 6 bases from J, with 11 bases between. The CDR3 totals 13 residues. Germline assignment: CDR1 LNHDA and CDR2 SQIVND (reference sequence). The CDR3 DNA reads as TGTGCCAGTAGTCCCGGACACCGTCAGCCCCAGCATTTT. It specifies CASSPGHRQPQHF.